The rows below give T cell receptor beta chains drawn from one sample of a study of blood T cell repertoires in COVID-19. Profiling relied on immunoSEQ multiplex PCR, and the TCRdb table lists in-frame clones only, not all of them. The sample lists 110,000 or so clones; roughly 80% were seen once. The sequenced material came from peripheral blood. Receptors originate from a man aged 50 to 60 with acute or convalescent COVID-19. Each CDR3 is given with its conserved first and last residue. The D gene is left open where the match is weak. The size field is filled for only some rows; it gives once, few, many or a size class.

>-|13|TRBV30|-|TRBJ2-7
CAWSVGGVYEQYF
TGTGCCTGGAGTGTAGGGGGAGTCTACGAGCAGTACTTC
>-|16|TRBV2|-|TRBJ1-6
CASSVGAGTTNSPLHF
TGTGCCAGCAGTGTGGGGGCCGGGACAACGAATTCACCCCTCCACTTT
>-|13|TRBV5-4|-|TRBJ1-2
CASSLVGDYGYTF
TGTGCCAGCAGCTTGGTCGGAGACTATGGCTACACCTTC
>-|18|TRBV27|TRBD1|TRBJ1-2
CASSLSRGQGAVSYGYTF
TGTGCCAGCAGTTTATCGAGGGGACAGGGGGCCGTTAGCTATGGCTACACCTTC
>once|13|TRBV6-5|TRBD1|TRBJ1-1
CASSTGANTEAFF
TGTGCCAGCAGTACAGGGGCGAACACTGAAGCTTTCTTT
>few|15|TRBV13|TRBD1|TRBJ1-2
CASSSRGVGQMNYTF
TGTGCCAGCAGCTCACGAGGCGTGGGACAGATGAACTACACCTTC
>-|17|TRBV6-1|TRBD2|TRBJ2-3
CASSAVAGVWFTDTQYF
TGTGCCAGCAGTGCCGTAGCGGGGGTTTGGTTCACAGATACGCAGTATTTT
>-|18|TRBV9|TRBD1|TRBJ1-2
CASSVWGTGGWANYGYTF
TGTGCCAGCAGCGTATGGGGGACAGGGGGCTGGGCGAACTATGGCTACACCTTC
>-|15|TRBV9|TRBD2|TRBJ2-2
CASSTSGGATGELFF
TGTGCCAGCAGCACTAGCGGGGGGGCCACCGGGGAGCTGTTTTTT
>-|13|TRBV2|-|TRBJ1-1
CASRGEGGTEAFF
TGTGCCAGCAGGGGAGAAGGTGGCACTGAAGCTTTCTTT
>-|14|TRBV28|-|TRBJ2-5
CASSSQTGRETQYF
TGTGCCAGCAGTTCCCAGACAGGGAGGGAGACCCAGTACTTC
>-|16|TRBV9|-|TRBJ1-6
CASSVGTITYNSPLHF
TGTGCCAGCAGCGTGGGGACAATCACCTATAATTCACCCCTCCACTTT
>-|15|TRBV2|-|TRBJ1-4
CASSGVGGRDEKLFF
TGTGCCAGCAGTGGAGTAGGGGGGAGGGATGAAAAACTGTTTTTT
>-|14|TRBV5-1|-|TRBJ2-5
CASSSGTQKETQYF
TGCGCCAGCAGCTCGGGGACTCAGAAAGAGACCCAGTACTTC
>once|13|TRBV28|-|TRBJ1-3
CATIRGGSNTIYF
TGTGCCACCATTCGGGGGGGTTCTAACACCATATATTTT
>few|15|TRBV5-1|-|TRBJ1-4
CASTLDPAANEKLFF
TGCGCCAGCACCCTCGACCCGGCGGCTAATGAAAAACTGTTTTTT
>-|17|TRBV9|TRBD2|TRBJ2-1
CASSDQQRGGLNNEQFF
TGTGCCAGCAGCGACCAACAGCGGGGGGGCCTTAACAATGAGCAGTTCTTC
>few|15|TRBV7-2|-|TRBJ1-5
CASSLANRFDQPQHF
TGTGCCAGCAGCTTAGCTAACCGGTTCGATCAGCCCCAGCATTTT
>-|14|TRBV6-5|-|TRBJ1-1
CATDQGLGNTEAFF
TGTGCCACCGACCAGGGCCTGGGGAACACTGAAGCTTTCTTT
>-|16|TRBV2|TRBD1|TRBJ2-3
CASSALEGTGTDTQYF
TGTGCCAGCAGCGCCTTAGAAGGGACAGGGACAGATACGCAGTATTTT
>once|17|TRBV24-1|TRBD2|TRBJ2-2
CATSDPSGGPNTGELFF
TGTGCCACCAGTGACCCTAGCGGGGGGCCGAACACCGGGGAGCTGTTTTTT
>-|17|TRBV21-1|-|TRBJ1-1
CASSKAAEVNPNTEAFF
TGTGCCAGCAGCAAAGCCGCGGAAGTAAACCCAAACACTGAAGCTTTCTTT
>-|16|TRBV3-1/TRBV3-2|-|TRBJ1-1
CASSQTPAGVPTEAFF
TGTGCCAGCAGCCAAACACCGGCAGGGGTTCCAACTGAAGCTTTCTTT
>-|16|TRBV19|TRBD1|TRBJ2-3
CASSPRTGTGGDTQYF
TGTGCCAGTAGTCCAAGGACCGGGACAGGGGGAGATACGCAGTATTTT
>once|15|TRBV9|TRBD1|TRBJ1-2
CASSVTDRGNYGYTF
TGTGCCAGCAGCGTTACAGACAGGGGTAACTATGGCTACACCTTC
>-|14|TRBV5-5|-|TRBJ1-4
CASSLGLTNEKLFF
TGTGCCAGCAGCTTAGGACTAACTAATGAAAAACTGTTTTTT
>-|14|TRBV5-4|-|TRBJ1-2
CASSSDGKSYGYTF
TGTGCCAGCAGTTCGGACGGGAAATCTTATGGCTACACCTTC
>few|15|TRBV6-6|TRBD2|TRBJ2-2
CASSPRRGVTGELFF
TGTGCCAGCAGCCCCAGGCGGGGGGTCACCGGGGAGCTGTTTTTT
>-|16|TRBV18|-|TRBJ2-2
CASSPPMRGNTGELFF
TGTGCCAGCTCACCACCGATGCGGGGGAACACCGGGGAGCTGTTTTTT
>-|15|TRBV10-3|TRBD2|TRBJ2-3
CAISENGGAGDTQYF
TGTGCCATCAGTGAGAACGGGGGGGCTGGAGATACGCAGTATTTT
>-|15|TRBV5-4|-|TRBJ2-3
CASSLGGASTDTQYF
TGTGCCAGCAGCTTGGGTGGAGCTAGCACAGATACGCAGTATTTT
>few|13|TRBV3-1/TRBV3-2|-|TRBJ1-2
CASSFGQLDGYTF
TGTGCCAGCAGTTTCGGACAGCTGGATGGCTACACCTTC
>-|15|TRBV6-5|TRBD2|TRBJ2-1
CASSRGAAGYNEQFF
TGTGCCAGCAGCCGCGGCGCAGCGGGATACAATGAGCAGTTCTTC
>-|15|TRBV11-2|TRBD1|TRBJ2-2
CASTLGQGRTGELFF
TGTGCCAGCACTCTAGGACAGGGGCGTACCGGGGAGCTGTTTTTT
>-|16|TRBV6-1|TRBD1|TRBJ1-6
CASSAIHGQGNSPLHF
TGTGCCAGCAGTGCGATACATGGACAGGGGAATTCACCCCTCCACTTT
>-|16|TRBV5-1|-|TRBJ2-3
CASSLASGTSTDTQYF
TGCGCCAGCAGCTTGGCAAGTGGGACTAGCACAGATACGCAGTATTTT